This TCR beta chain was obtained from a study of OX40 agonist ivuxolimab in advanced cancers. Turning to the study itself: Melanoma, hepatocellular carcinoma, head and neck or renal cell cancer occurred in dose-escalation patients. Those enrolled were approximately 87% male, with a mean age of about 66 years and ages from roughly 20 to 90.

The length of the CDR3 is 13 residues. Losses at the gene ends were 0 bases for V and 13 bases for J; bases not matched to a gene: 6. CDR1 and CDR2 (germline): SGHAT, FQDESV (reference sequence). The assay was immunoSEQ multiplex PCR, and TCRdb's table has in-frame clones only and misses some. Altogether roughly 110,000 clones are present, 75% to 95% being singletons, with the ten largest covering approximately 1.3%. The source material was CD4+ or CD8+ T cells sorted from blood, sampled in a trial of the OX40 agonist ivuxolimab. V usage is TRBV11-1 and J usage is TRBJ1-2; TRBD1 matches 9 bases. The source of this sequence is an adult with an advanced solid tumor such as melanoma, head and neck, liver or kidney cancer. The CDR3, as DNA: TGTGCCAGCAGCTTAGCGGGACAGGGACAGATCACCTTC. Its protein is CASSLAGQGQITF.